A selection of T cell receptor beta chains follows, all from one sample in a study of cytomegalovirus exposure and HLA in healthy donors. Here immunoSEQ multiplex PCR was the method, and the copy in TCRdb shows in-frame clones only, minus some. Its listing shows about 160,000 clones. The material sequenced was PBMCs. These receptors all come from a young man in good health and CMV-seronegative. CDR3s include the opening cysteine and the closing phenylalanine or tryptophan. A D gene is named only where the DNA matches it firmly.

v_call	d_call	j_call	cdr3_aa	cdr3_nt
TRBV10-3	TRBD1	TRBJ1-5	CAISERRGRDQPQHF	TGTGCCATCAGTGAGAGGAGGGGGCGGGATCAGCCCCAGCATTTT
TRBV19	TRBD1	TRBJ1-2	CASRDRGRIYYGYTF	TGTGCCAGTAGGGACAGGGGCAGAATCTACTATGGCTACACCTTC
TRBV9	-	TRBJ2-6	CASKKQTGANVLTF	TGTGCCAGCAAAAAACAGACTGGGGCCAACGTCCTGACTTTC
TRBV6-4	-	TRBJ2-7	CASSDSRQKYEQYF	TGTGCCAGCAGTGACTCGCGGCAGAAATACGAGCAGTACTTC
TRBV7-7	TRBD2	TRBJ2-1	CASSLGTSNEQFF	TGTGCCAGCAGCTTAGGGACTAGCAATGAGCAGTTCTTC
TRBV18	TRBD2	TRBJ2-1	CASSLGVAGDPEQFF	TGTGCCAGCTCACTAGGGGTAGCGGGAGACCCTGAGCAGTTCTTC
TRBV7-9	-	TRBJ2-1	CASSLEVTGRSWLF	TGTGCCAGCAGCTTAGAAGTAACAGGCCGGAGTTGGCTCTTC
TRBV11-2	TRBD2	TRBJ2-7	CASSPGVSGASYEQYF	TGTGCCAGCAGCCCCGGGGTTAGCGGGGCCTCCTACGAGCAGTACTTC
TRBV7-3	-	TRBJ2-7	CASSLGGNSYEQYF	TGTGCCAGCAGCCTCGGCGGCAACTCCTACGAGCAGTACTTC
TRBV18	TRBD2	TRBJ2-7	CASSPTSGSYEQYF	TGTGCCAGCTCACCAACTAGCGGCTCCTACGAGCAGTACTTC
TRBV11-3	TRBD1	TRBJ2-7	CASSLDWDRGVYEQYF	TGTGCCAGCAGCTTAGATTGGGACAGGGGGGTCTACGAGCAGTACTTC
TRBV5-4	-	TRBJ1-3	CASSLGGSGNTIYF	TGTGCCAGCAGCTTAGGGGGCTCTGGAAACACCATATATTTT
TRBV28	TRBD2	TRBJ2-7	CASSATGTRTYEQCF	TGTGCCAGCAGTGCGACCGGGACTAGGACCTACGAGCAGTGCTTC
TRBV28	TRBD1	TRBJ1-1	CASSRGTGRFEAFF	TGTGCCAGCAGCCGAGGGACAGGGCGTTTTGAAGCTTTCTTT
TRBV14	-	TRBJ2-1	CASSQTGRRGPSEQFF	TGTGCCAGCAGCCAAACAGGGCGCCGAGGGCCGTCTGAGCAGTTCTTC
TRBV7-2	TRBD2	TRBJ2-7	CASGRLAGSSYEQYF	TGTGCCAGCGGTCGACTAGCGGGAAGCTCCTACGAGCAGTACTTC
TRBV28	-	TRBJ2-2	CASSPIFRGAGELFF	TGTGCCAGCAGTCCTATTTTTAGGGGCGCCGGGGAGCTGTTTTTT
TRBV5-1	TRBD1	TRBJ2-2	CTSSLPGTGSTGELFF	TGCACCAGCAGCTTGCCGGGGACAGGATCCACCGGGGAGCTGTTTTTT
TRBV6-4	TRBD1	TRBJ1-6	CASSDSAGGISPLHF	TGTGCCAGCAGTGACTCGGCAGGGGGCATATCACCCCTCCACTTT
TRBV6-1	-	TRBJ1-4	CAAPGGRDEKLFF	TGTGCCGCCCCAGGCGGGAGGGATGAAAAACTGTTTTTT
TRBV27	-	TRBJ1-5	CASSRQFLSGPQHF	TGTGCCAGCAGCAGACAGTTCTTATCCGGGCCCCAGCATTTT
TRBV28	-	TRBJ1-2	CASRFRTGTFPRRYGYTF	TGTGCCAGCAGATTTCGTACCGGGACTTTCCCTAGGCGCTATGGCTACACCTTC
TRBV14	-	TRBJ1-1	CASTAIGGAVTEAFF	TGTGCCAGCACCGCAATCGGGGGGGCGGTCACTGAAGCTTTCTTT
TRBV6-5	TRBD1	TRBJ1-2	CASSQNRGTGYTF	TGTGCCAGCAGTCAGAACAGGGGGACCGGCTACACCTTC
TRBV7-3	TRBD2	TRBJ2-5	CASSFVPGATGGGDQETQYF	TGTGCCAGCAGCTTCGTACCGGGGGCTACGGGAGGGGGGGACCAAGAGACCCAGTACTTC
TRBV5-1	TRBD2	TRBJ2-7	CASSLAESREGYEQYF	TGCGCCAGCAGCTTGGCCGAGTCGCGGGAGGGTTACGAGCAGTACTTC
TRBV28	-	TRBJ2-7	CASSPPGRADSYEQYF	TGTGCCAGCAGTCCCCCCGGGCGGGCGGACTCCTACGAGCAGTACTTC
TRBV9	-	TRBJ1-1	CASSSYGEGNTEAFF	TGTGCCAGCAGCTCCTACGGGGAGGGGAACACTGAAGCTTTCTTT
TRBV29-1	-	TRBJ1-1	CSVGDWRNTEAFF	TGCAGCGTGGGGGACTGGAGGAACACTGAAGCTTTCTTT
TRBV19	-	TRBJ1-1	CASIDSYTEAFF	TGTGCCAGTATTGACAGTTACACTGAAGCTTTCTTT
TRBV7-2	-	TRBJ1-1	CASSSYSQGYEAFF	TGTGCCAGCAGCTCATACTCCCAGGGGTATGAAGCTTTCTTT
TRBV15	TRBD1	TRBJ1-5	CATSRTTGVVYNQPQHF	TGTGCCACCAGCAGAACAACAGGGGTGGTGTACAATCAGCCCCAGCATTTT
TRBV6-5	TRBD2	TRBJ2-7	CASSRSGRRTYEQYF	TGTGCCAGCAGTCGTAGCGGGAGGCGGACCTACGAGCAGTACTTC
TRBV4-2	TRBD1	TRBJ1-1	CASSQDGTEVTEAFF	TGTGCCAGCAGCCAAGACGGGACAGAGGTAACTGAAGCTTTCTTT
TRBV19	TRBD1	TRBJ2-7	CASSLGQGASYEQYF	TGTGCCAGTAGTCTGGGACAGGGAGCCTCCTACGAGCAGTACTTC
TRBV5-1	-	TRBJ2-7	CASSLRLGVRNEQYF	TGCGCCAGCAGCTTGAGACTCGGGGTAAGGAACGAGCAGTACTTC
TRBV27	TRBD1	TRBJ1-2	CASSPGTGGSFGYGYTF	TGTGCCAGCAGTCCAGGGACAGGGGGCTCGTTTGGCTATGGCTACACCTTC
TRBV7-8	TRBD1	TRBJ1-3	CASSPGQGNGNTIYF	TGTGCCAGCAGCCCTGGACAGGGCAACGGAAACACCATATATTTT
TRBV27	-	TRBJ2-7	CASSLGQPPFYEQYF	TGTGCCAGCAGTTTGGGACAACCACCGTTCTACGAGCAGTACTTC
TRBV19	TRBD2	TRBJ2-1	CASSKGLESNEQFF	TGTGCCAGTAGTAAGGGACTAGAAAGCAATGAGCAGTTCTTC
TRBV5-1	TRBD1	TRBJ2-7	CASSGGTGRGLYEQYF	TGCGCCAGCAGCGGCGGGACAGGGAGGGGTCTCTACGAGCAGTACTTC
TRBV6-5	TRBD1	TRBJ2-7	CASSSPGQGAQEQYF	TGTGCCAGCAGTTCGCCGGGACAGGGGGCGCAGGAGCAGTACTTC
TRBV5-1	-	TRBJ1-1	CASSAQHVGDTEAFF	TGCGCCAGCAGCGCCCAACACGTAGGGGACACTGAAGCTTTCTTT
TRBV5-6	TRBD2	TRBJ2-7	CASTGTSGFYEQYF	TGTGCCAGCACCGGGACTAGCGGGTTCTACGAGCAGTACTTC
TRBV7-2	TRBD1	TRBJ1-1	CASSLTGGRNTEAFF	TGTGCCAGCAGCTTAACAGGGGGCCGTAACACTGAAGCTTTCTTT
TRBV18	-	TRBJ2-3	CASSPQSPGTDTQYF	TGTGCCAGCTCACCACAATCCCCCGGCACAGATACGCAGTATTTT
TRBV30	-	TRBJ2-7	CAWRGGGPSEQYF	TGTGCCTGGAGAGGGGGAGGGCCGAGCGAGCAGTACTTC
TRBV14	TRBD2	TRBJ2-1	CASSQYLLANEQFF	TGTGCCAGCAGCCAATACCTACTAGCGAATGAGCAGTTCTTC
TRBV29-1	TRBD1	TRBJ1-5	CSVKMGQGGQPQHF	TGCAGCGTTAAAATGGGACAGGGCGGTCAGCCCCAGCATTTT
TRBV5-1	TRBD2	TRBJ2-3	CASSLAASGSDTQYF	TGCGCCAGCAGCTTGGCGGCTAGCGGGAGCGATACGCAGTATTTT
TRBV2	TRBD2	TRBJ2-3	CASMTSGVIVSTDTQYF	TGTGCCAGTATGACTAGCGGGGTTATAGTTAGCACAGATACGCAGTATTTT
TRBV5-1	-	TRBJ1-4	CASSLSGQRIETNEKLFF	TGCGCCAGCAGCTTGTCCGGACAACGAATAGAAACTAATGAAAAACTGTTTTTT
TRBV18	-	TRBJ2-4	CASSRDSNIQYF	TGTGCCAGCTCACGGGACTCGAACATTCAGTACTTC
TRBV6-5	TRBD1	TRBJ2-5	CASRPWTGQETQYF	TGTGCCAGCAGACCCTGGACAGGACAAGAGACCCAGTACTTC